The present T cell receptor beta chain was sequenced within a study of T cells in Graves' hyperthyroidism and ophthalmopathy. The ends were cut back, 6 bases at V and 2 bases at J, with 10 bases in the middle. The V gene's germline CDR1 is DFQATT and CDR2 SNEGSKA (reference sequence). The CDR3 spans 12 residues. RNA transcripts yielded amplified TCR beta CDR3 regions. TCR CDR3 underwent first-round RT-PCR with the HTBI primer set. TCRdb independently ran MiXCR on the multiplex PCR reads; one entry per CDR3 protein. The sample holds some 210,000 distinct CDR3 sequences, 17% seen once. Newly diagnosed patients aged 18 to 65 had hyperthyroidism of under 2 months' duration. This clonotype was seen at least ten times. As yet, its antigen is unknown. Study observations and caveats: Researchers report that a 13 V-J model separated ophthalmopathy from stable hyperthyroidism. Model-based prediction identified ophthalmopathy a median roughly 6.1 months prior to its onset.

Sequenced input: blood. This sequence was found in a man aged 45-65 years with Graves' hyperthyroidism. V and J are TRBV20-1 and TRBJ2-5; perhaps TRBD1 as D (5 bases). CDR3 residues: CSAPTDQETQYF. The CDR3 nucleotides are TGCAGTGCCCCGACAGATCAAGAGACCCAGTACTTC.